This T cell receptor (beta chain) was captured in a study of cytomegalovirus exposure and HLA in healthy donors. General observations from the study: A later look showed TCR association rates differing by HLA locus, highest for DRB1 and lowest for HLA-C. Most of the CMV-associated TCR beta chains (in a later analysis) appeared to be HLA-restricted.

Note on this clone: The antigen remains undetermined.

Trimming cost V 2 bases and J 6 bases, with 12 bases left between them. The CDR3 covers 14 residues. Per the germline V gene, CDR1 is MNHEY and CDR2 is SMNVEV (reference sequence). PCR primers comprised 60 Vbeta and 13 Jbeta primers. Assay used: immunoSEQ multiplex PCR; TCRdb lists only in-frame clones, some missing. Of around 97,000 clones in the sample, 73% were seen once. This sequence was found in a man aged 35 to 55 in good health and CMV-seronegative. Source material: PBMCs. This chain connects TRBV27 to TRBJ2-3, with a weak D call TRBD2 (7 bases). DNA of the CDR3: TGTGCCAGCAGTTTAAGGGGGGGGACCGATACGCAGTATTTT. Translating gives CASSLRGGTDTQYF.